This is a list of T cell receptor beta chains from one sample in a study of radiotherapy plus CTLA-4 blockade in lung cancer. Clones were sequenced by immunoSEQ multiplex PCR, and TCRdb holds only the in-frame ones, with some missing. There are some 30,000 clones in the sample; approximately 80% occur only once, and 7% to 8% lies in the top ten. This specimen consisted of peripheral blood, obtained from a patient treated with radiotherapy plus ipilimumab. All receptors come from a human donor with non-small cell lung cancer who had stable disease on radiotherapy plus ipilimumab. Both conserved end residues are part of each CDR3. The D gene is left open where the match is weak. Clone size is given for some rows only: seen once, a few or many times, or a class if the clone is expanded.

. 14 TRBJ1-6 TRBV7-2 . TGTGCCAGCAGCGCCGACAGCTCGAACTCACCCCTCCACTTT CASSADSSNSPLHF
. 12 TRBJ2-1 TRBV6-1 . TGTGCCAGCAGTGAAAGAGGGTGGTGGCAGTTCTTC CASSERGWWQFF
. 13 TRBJ1-2 TRBV19 TRBD1 TGTGCCAGTAGACGGGACAGGGGATATGGCTACACCTTC CASRRDRGYGYTF
. 17 TRBJ1-5 TRBV5-1 TRBD1 TGCGCCAGCAGCCTGGGGACAGGGGAATTGAACAATCAGCCCCAGCATTTT CASSLGTGELNNQPQHF
. 16 TRBJ1-4 TRBV9 . TGTGCCAGCAGCGTAGGGGGAAGGGACGCCGGGGAAAAACTGTTTTTT CASSVGGRDAGEKLFF
. 15 TRBJ1-2 TRBV2 TRBD1 TGTGCCAGCAGTGGGGCAGGGGGCTCTAACTATGGCTACACCTTC CASSGAGGSNYGYTF
. 15 TRBJ2-2 TRBV27 TRBD1 TGTGCCAGCAGTTTCTCGACAGGGGGCACCGGGGAGCTGTTTTTT CASSFSTGGTGELFF
. 15 TRBJ1-1 TRBV4-2 . TGTGCCAGCAGTCAAGGATCAGGGCCTAACACTGAAGCTTTCTTT CASSQGSGPNTEAFF
once 14 TRBJ2-5 TRBV7-9 . TGTGCCAGCAGCTTAGCTAACGGAAAAGAGACCCAGTACTTC CASSLANGKETQYF
. 15 TRBJ2-3 TRBV5-1 . TGCGCCAGCAGCTGGGGACTTGCTAGCACAGATACGCAGTATTTT CASSWGLASTDTQYF
. 14 TRBJ1-1 TRBV11-2 TRBD1 TGTGCCAGCAGCTCGGGAGGACAGGCGAGTGAAGCTTTCTTT CASSSGGQASEAFF
. 14 TRBJ1-2 TRBV6-6 . TGTGCCAGCAGTTTAGTAGGCGGGCGCTATGGCTACACCTTC CASSLVGGRYGYTF
. 14 TRBJ2-1 TRBV5-8 . TGTGCCAGCAGCTTGGGGACTTCCTACAATGAGCAGTTCTTC CASSLGTSYNEQFF
. 14 TRBJ2-2 TRBV27 . TGTGCCAGCAGTTTGATCACGAACACCGGGGAGCTGTTTTTT CASSLITNTGELFF
. 17 TRBJ1-1 TRBV14 TRBD1 TGTGCCAGCAGCCAAGAGTTTCCGGGACAGGGGAACACTGAAGCTTTCTTT CASSQEFPGQGNTEAFF
. 12 TRBJ1-2 TRBV7-2 . TGTGCCAGCAGCTTAACAAGCTATGGCTACACCTTC CASSLTSYGYTF
. 11 TRBJ2-7 TRBV5-8 . TGTGCCAGCAGCCCAGGAGGTGGTCTGTACTTC CASSPGGGLYF
. 13 TRBJ1-2 TRBV5-1 . TGCGCCAGCAGCTTGTTACCACGCGACGGCTACACCTTC CASSLLPRDGYTF
. 11 TRBJ2-3 TRBV30 TRBD1 TGTGCCCGGGGACAGACAGATACGCAGTATTTT CARGQTDTQYF
few 14 TRBJ1-1 TRBV27 . TGTGCCAGCAGGCGGAGCACTATGAACACTGAAGCTTTCTTT CASRRSTMNTEAFF
. 17 TRBJ2-2 TRBV5-1 TRBD2 TGCGCCAGCAGCCCGAGGTCGGGACTAGACAACACCGGGGAGCTGTTTTTT CASSPRSGLDNTGELFF
. 15 TRBJ2-2 TRBV27 . TGTGCCAGCAGTTTATCGGGGGCGAACACCGGGGAGCTGTTTTTT CASSLSGANTGELFF
. 16 TRBJ1-1 TRBV5-1 . TGCGCCAGCAGCCCCTTGAGGGGAACTATGAACACTGAAGCTTTCTTT CASSPLRGTMNTEAFF
. 18 TRBJ2-2 TRBV9 . TGTGCCAGCAAGCGGACCTCAAGAATCGGCGGGGACACCGGGGAGCTGTTTTTT CASKRTSRIGGDTGELFF
. 14 TRBJ2-3 TRBV2 . TGTGCCAGTAGGGGAGGCTGGTCCACAGATACGCAGTATTTT CASRGGWSTDTQYF
. 20 TRBJ1-2 TRBV19 . TGTGCCAGTAGCAAAGATTTCCTTTCCGGGACACACTCAGCTAACTATGGCTACACCTTC CASSKDFLSGTHSANYGYTF
. 16 TRBJ2-5 TRBV5-1 . TGCGCCAGCAGCTTGGATTGGGGCCCTGGGGGTGAGACCCAGTACTTC CASSLDWGPGGETQYF
once 14 TRBJ2-7 TRBV30 TRBD2 TGTGCCTGGAGTGTAAGCGGGGGGGGCTACGAGCAGTACTTC CAWSVSGGGYEQYF
. 18 TRBJ2-6 TRBV9 TRBD1 TGTGCCAGCAGCGTAGGGGACAGGAGGTTTGGTGGGGCCAACGTCCTGACTTTC CASSVGDRRFGGANVLTF
once 16 TRBJ2-2 TRBV19 . TGTGCCAGTATTGTGTCAGGCGGTCTGAACACCGGGGAGCTGTTTTTT CASIVSGGLNTGELFF
. 14 TRBJ2-1 TRBV15 . TGTGCCACCAGCAGAGTTCCGCTCTACAATGAGCAGTTCTTC CATSRVPLYNEQFF
. 15 TRBJ1-5 TRBV6-1 . TGTACCAGCAGTGAAGGACCAGATAGCAATCAGCCCCAGCATTTT CTSSEGPDSNQPQHF
. 16 TRBJ2-1 TRBV5-1 . TGCGCCAGCAGCTTGGCGGCTACCAGCTCCTACAATGAGCAGTTCTTC CASSLAATSSYNEQFF
. 15 TRBJ2-6 TRBV19 . TGTGCCAGTAGTATGGAGGACTCTGGGGCCAACGTCCTGACTTTC CASSMEDSGANVLTF
. 15 TRBJ2-2 TRBV7-8 . TGTGCCAGCAGCTGGAGAGTGGGGTCAACCGGGGAGCTGTTTTTT CASSWRVGSTGELFF
. 14 TRBJ1-3 TRBV30 TRBD1 TGTGCCTGGAGCCAAGGACAGGCTGGAAACACCATATATTTT CAWSQGQAGNTIYF
. 13 TRBJ1-1 TRBV11-2 . TGTGCCAGCAGTCCGGACATGAACACTGAAGCTTTCTTT CASSPDMNTEAFF
. 13 TRBJ2-5 TRBV2 . TGTGCCGGCCTGGGGAGCCACCAAGAGACCCAGTACTTC CAGLGSHQETQYF
. 15 TRBJ2-7 TRBV6-5 . TGTGCCAGCAGTTATAAAGGCGCCGTCTCCTACGAGCAGTACTTC CASSYKGAVSYEQYF
. 14 TRBJ1-2 TRBV27 . TGTGCCAGCAGTTCACAGGGTGCGGGCTATGGCTACACCTTC CASSSQGAGYGYTF
. 13 TRBJ2-7 TRBV7-2 . TGTGCCAGCAGCTTAGGAGAGGCTTACGAGCAGTACTTC CASSLGEAYEQYF
. 14 TRBJ2-1 TRBV28 . TGTGCCACCATTGGGGGGCCCTACTACAATGAGCAGTTCTTC CATIGGPYYNEQFF
. 19 TRBJ2-1 TRBV7-7 . TGTGCCAGCACCGACGCAGGCACATCGGGGGTGTGGTCCTACAATGAGCAGTTCTTC CASTDAGTSGVWSYNEQFF